The present TCR beta chain was sequenced within a study of T cell responses to AZD1222 COVID-19 vaccine. Study-level findings and limits: Donors in the cohort were predominantly white British and more often female, and clonal diversity was possibly underestimated. Repertoires in all cases were sampled only once the peak T cell response had passed. Vaccine-related CD4 TCRs covered spike, predominating at 160-218 and 743-854.

Repertoires were generated with immunoSEQ multiplex PCR, while TCRdb's copy carries only in-frame clones and drops some. In the table there are about 130,000 clones, about 88% of which are singletons. For this clone: Antigen: not known.

V gave up 5 bases and J gave up 3 bases, with 11 bases separating them. This CDR3 is 14 amino acids long. Germline CDR1 is MGHRA and CDR2 is YSYEKL. This TCR was recovered from an adult in good health. Sequenced here: peripheral blood, sampled on day 0 of MenACWY control vaccination. J is TRBJ1-5 and V is TRBV4-1; D may be TRBD1 (6 bases). CDR3 nucleotides: TGCGCCAGCAGCGCCGACAGGCTCAATCAGCCCCAGCATTTT. Its translation is CASSADRLNQPQHF.